Shown below are 4 T cell receptor beta chains from a single sample sequenced in a study of control samples from healthy donors and cancer patients. Produced via immunoSEQ multiplex PCR; TCRdb's table is partial and in-frame only. The table has about 120,000 clones, more than 80% seen once. The specimen sequenced was blood. The receptor source for this set is a man aged 45-65 years in good health.

The chain joins TRBV6-2 or TRBV6-3 to TRBJ2-1, with D unclear. Trimming removed 6 bases at V and 5 bases at J, with 5 bases between. Per germline, CDR1 MNHEY and CDR2 SVGEGT. The CDR3 is made up of 11 amino acids. CDR3 bases: TGTGCCAGCAGCCTAAACAATGAGCAGTTCTTC. Amino acid sequence: CASSLNNEQFF.

This chain links TRBV4-2 with TRBJ1-3; no reliable D call. V dropped 0 bases and J dropped 1 base, with 10 bases sitting between them. Germline CDR1 and CDR2: LGHNA and YNFKEQ. The CDR3 length is 16 residues. In DNA form, the CDR3 reads TGTGCCAGCAGCCAAGATCGACTCAGATCTGGAAACACCATATATTTT. It codes for CASSQDRLRSGNTIYF.

The gene calls are TRBV7-2 and TRBJ2-5, with 9 positions matching TRBD1. CDR3 length equals 15 residues. Germline trimming cut 5 bases from V and 5 bases from J; bases unmatched to any gene: 9. CDR1 is SGHTA, CDR2 FQGNSA, per germline. In nucleotides, the CDR3 is TGTGCCAGCAGCCCGGACAGGGGATCAGGGGAGACCCAGTACTTC. It yields the protein CASSPDRGSGETQYF.

The chain couples TRBV15 to TRBJ1-1, with 8 bases matching TRBD1. This CDR3 has 16 residues. Looked up from germline, CDR1 is LNHNV and CDR2 is YYDKDF (reference sequence). The J segment lost 3 bases and the V segment lost 8 bases, leaving 14 bases of the junction unmatched. CDR3 sequence (DNA): TGTGCCACCCTAGGACCCGGACAGGGTCGGGACACTGAAGCTTTCTTT. This encodes CATLGPGQGRDTEAFF.